Presented here are 9 T cell receptor beta chains from one specimen sequenced in a study of a mutant IDH1 vaccine in newly diagnosed glioma. The data were produced by immunoSEQ multiplex PCR, yet TCRdb's version contains in-frame clones alone and is incomplete. The sample contains about 68,000 clones, more than 65% of which appear only once. The time point: baseline, week 1 (first vaccination visit). Stated treatment: pre-vaccination baseline after standard-of-care therapy. The sample in question was PBMCs, obtained from a glioma patient treated with radiotherapy, temozolomide or both. The receptors here all came from a man between 45 and 60 years old with glioma.

DNA for the CDR3: TGTGCCAGCAGCCCCCTGGGCGCGGAATCCTACAATGAGCAGTTCTTC. Its translation: CASSPLGAESYNEQFF. V and J are TRBV14 and TRBJ2-1; the D is unclear. V was cut by 4 bases and J by 1 base, with 14 bases left in between. Germline V gene sequence: CDR1 SGHDN, CDR2 FVKESK. The CDR3 runs to 16 residues. Filled out from reference TRBV14 and TRBJ2-1, the complete variable domain reads EAGVTQFPSHSVIEKGQTVTLRCDPISGHDNLYWYRRVMGKEIKFLLHFVKESKQDESGMPNNRFLAERTGGTYSTLKVQPAELEDSGVYFCASSPLGAESYNEQFFGPGTRLTVL.

The chain joins TRBV25-1 to TRBJ2-6; D gene unclear. The CDR3 totals 16 residues. Germline CDR1 reads MGHDK; CDR2 reads SYGVNS. V was cut by 4 bases and J by 1 base, with 11 bases left in between. Here the CDR3 reads CASSGSLGSGANVLTF. In DNA, the CDR3 is TGTGCCAGCAGTGGTTCTCTGGGGTCTGGGGCCAACGTCCTGACTTTC.

J is TRBJ2-3 and V is TRBV5-4; TRBD2 agrees at 7 bases. Germline V CDR1 and CDR2: SGHNT, YYREEE (reference sequence). J gave up 0 bases and V 1 base, and 2 bases lay outside the gene matches. This CDR3 is 15 amino acids long. CDR3 nucleotides: TGTGCCAGCAGCTTGAGCGGGGAAAGCACAGATACGCAGTATTTT. Its translation: CASSLSGESTDTQYF.

This clone was found many times. This chain joins TRBV29-1 and TRBJ1-1; maybe TRBD1 (5 bases). The germline gives CDR1 SQVTM, CDR2 ANQGSEA. This CDR3 region has 14 residues. V was cut by 3 bases and J by 6 bases, with 17 bases left in between. The CDR3: CSVESRVDFAEAFF. CDR3 DNA: TGCAGCGTTGAGTCCAGGGTGGATTTTGCTGAAGCTTTCTTT.

Of note for this clone: One junction end does not reproduce the germline sequence, and a read error may be involved. The chain combines TRBV6-6 with TRBJ2-7; unclear D gene. CDR3 length: 13 residues. Germline V gene data show CDR1 as MNHNY and CDR2 as SVGAGI (reference sequence). The CDR3 DNA sequence: TGTGCCGGCAGACCTGACATCTCCTACGAGCAGTACTTC. Its protein is CAGRPDISYEQYF.

This clone was detected a few times. The chain employs TRBV7-6 and TRBJ1-4; 7 bases fit TRBD1. Germline V gives CDR1 SGHVS, CDR2 FNYEAQ. The V segment lost 5 bases and the J segment 8 bases; nucleotides outside the gene matches: 14. There are 16 residues in the CDR3. In DNA, the CDR3 is TGTGCCAGCAGCCCCAGAACCGGGACAGTAGTAGAAAAACTGTTTTTT. Protein: CASSPRTGTVVEKLFF.

The chain combines TRBV5-1 with TRBJ2-2; 8 nucleotides line up with TRBD1. This CDR3 contains 15 residues. V lost 4 bases to trimming and J lost 6 bases; unmatched junction nucleotides: 8. Germline V gene sequence: CDR1 SGHRS, CDR2 YFSETQ. The CDR3 loop is CASSIGQGVAGELFF. The CDR3 DNA sequence: TGCGCCAGCAGCATAGGACAGGGTGTCGCCGGGGAGCTGTTTTTT.

This clone was recorded many times. This chain uses TRBV7-9 with TRBJ1-4; 7 nucleotides agree with TRBD1. The CDR3 is made up of 15 amino acids. Germline CDR1 SEHNR, CDR2 FQNEAQ (reference sequence). V was pared by 3 bases and J by 7 bases, with 8 bases of the junction left unmatched. DNA of the CDR3: TGTGCCAGCAGCTTGCTCGACAGGGAGGGTGAAAAACTGTTTTTT. Translating gives CASSLLDREGEKLFF.

The chain couples TRBV6-1 to TRBJ1-2, with no clear D. Trimming left V 2 bases short and J 1 base short, with 8 bases between. CDR1 and CDR2 (germline): MNHNS, SASEGT. The CDR3 extends over 14 amino acids. The CDR3 loop is CASSESANNYGYTF. CDR3 nucleotide sequence: TGTGCCAGCAGTGAATCTGCAAATAACTATGGCTACACCTTC.